A single sample is the source of the 8 T cell receptor beta chains below, sequenced in a study of blood T cell repertoires in COVID-19 (dated by TCRdb to the early 2020s). Library creation used the immunoSEQ multiplex PCR assay. This is the immuneACCESS table as TCRdb keeps it, with only in-frame sequences that have V and J called. A part of the clones is gone; compared with another copy, unresolved V genes explain less than half, and the rest is unexplained. This sample has some 370,000 clones in its table, and approximately 88% of those were observed once. Over 1% of the sample belongs to the ten largest clones. The sample comprised peripheral blood. These receptors were collected from a man aged 40-49 years with acute or convalescent COVID-19.

The rearrangement links TRBV6-2 or TRBV6-3 to TRBJ2-7; tentatively, D is TRBD2 (6 bases). The CDR3 length is 14 residues. Germline V gene lookup returns CDR1 MNHEY and CDR2 SVGEGT. Between the trimmed V and J ends, which lost 2 bases and 0 bases, there was a span of 8 bases. CDR3 loop: CASSYIAASYEQYF. CDR3 nucleotide sequence: TGTGCCAGCAGTTACATAGCGGCCTCCTACGAGCAGTACTTC.

The chain uses TRBV28 and TRBJ1-5; D unclear. V was pared by 6 bases and J by 6 bases, with 18 bases between. CDR1 and CDR2 (germline): MDHEN, SYDVKM. This CDR3 has 15 amino acids. The CDR3 DNA follows: TGTGCCAGCAGCAAGGAGAGGGCAATGGGTCAGCCCCAGCATTTT. Translated: CASSKERAMGQPQHF.

This sequence joins TRBV9 and TRBJ2-1, with D tentatively TRBD1 (5 bases). Looked up from germline, CDR1 is SGDLS and CDR2 is YYNGEE. With 4 bases removed from V and 1 base from J, the gap between germline ends came to 12 bases. This CDR3 contains 15 residues. The CDR3 sequence: CASSPLKGSYNEQFF. The DNA for the CDR3 is TGTGCCAGCAGCCCCCTTAAGGGGTCCTACAATGAGCAGTTCTTC.

The chain joins TRBV19 to TRBJ1-1; a possible D gene is TRBD1 (5 bases). From germline, CDR1 is LNHDA and CDR2 SQIVND (reference sequence). Trimming removed 5 bases from V and 4 bases from J, with 14 bases in between. There are 14 residues in the CDR3. The CDR3 DNA follows: TGTGCCAGTAGTTCCCCGGGGGACGGCACTGAAGCTTTCTTT. This translates into CASSSPGDGTEAFF.

The V gene is TRBV29-1, the J gene TRBJ1-2; the D is unclear. There are 14 residues in the CDR3. Trimming stripped 7 bases from V and 0 bases from J, with 15 bases between. Germline assignment: CDR1 SQVTM and CDR2 ANQGSEA. CDR3 in amino acids: CSASRVLTNYGYTF. CDR3 DNA sequence: TGCAGCGCCAGCCGGGTCTTAACTAACTATGGCTACACCTTC. The entire variable domain, with the rest obtained from reference TRBV29-1 and TRBJ1-2, is as follows: SAVISQKPSRDICQRGTSLTIQCQVDSQVTMMFWYRQQPGQSLTLIATANQGSEATYESGFVIDKFPISRPNLTFSTLTVSNMSPEDSSIYLCSASRVLTNYGYTFGSGTRLTVV.

The chain employs TRBV5-1 and TRBJ1-4, with D uncertain. This CDR3 has 13 residues. Trimming stripped 0 bases from V and 8 bases from J, with 8 bases between. CDR1 and CDR2 (germline): SGHRS, YFSETQ. The CDR3 is CASSLGGEEKLFF. The CDR3 coding sequence is TGCGCCAGCAGCTTGGGGGGAGAGGAAAAACTGTTTTTT.

This chain links TRBV10-3 with TRBJ2-3, with D possibly TRBD1 on 5 matching bases. This CDR3 contains 14 residues. V was trimmed by 5 bases and J by 0 bases, leaving 9 bases between them. Germline V gene lookup returns CDR1 ENHRY and CDR2 SYGVKD. CDR3 sequence: CAISTRQSTDTQYF. CDR3 nucleotide sequence: TGTGCCATCAGTACCAGACAGAGCACAGATACGCAGTATTTT.

The V call is TRBV3-1 (or the pseudogene TRBV3-2), the J call TRBJ2-7; 7 bases fit TRBD1. V lost 1 base, J lost 6 bases, and 6 bases stayed unmatched. This CDR3 is 14 amino acids long. Per the germline V gene, CDR1 is LGHDT and CDR2 is YNNKEL (reference sequence). The chain's CDR3 is CASSQADRVSEQYF. CDR3 DNA: TGTGCCAGCAGCCAAGCCGACAGGGTCAGCGAGCAGTACTTC.